The 5 T cell receptor beta chains given below trace back to one sample, sequenced in a study of blood T cells in healthy people across ages. Combining a sample-barcoded 5' primer with a J-beta primer mix, a second PCR ran for roughly 6 to 11 cycles. TCRdb re-derived calls from the 5' RACE reads in MiXCR, one entry per CDR3 protein. This table holds 850,000 to 1,300,000 distinct CDR3 sequences, less than 50% found once. The sequenced material came from blood. These receptors came from a woman aged 55 to 70 in good health.

This clonotype was detected ten times or more. The chain employs TRBV25-1 and TRBJ2-4; TRBD2 might be the D (7 bases). The CDR3 runs 20 residues. V lost 1 base to trimming and J lost 0 bases, with 22 bases between them. The germline V gene has CDR1 MGHDK and CDR2 SYGVNS. CDR3 sequence (DNA): TGTGCCAGCAGTGAATGGGGGGGGCCTTCGGGTACTTTAGCCAAAAACATTCAGTACTTC. Its protein is CASSEWGGPSGTLAKNIQYF.

The rearrangement joins TRBV7-2 to TRBJ1-4; no clear D. V was pared by 5 bases and J by 0 bases, with 7 bases between. Germline CDR1 is SGHTA and CDR2 is FQGNSA. This CDR3 is 14 amino acids long. CDR3 sequence reads: CASSPFATNEKLFF. Written as DNA, the CDR3 is TGTGCCAGCAGCCCCTTTGCAACTAATGAAAAACTGTTTTTT.

Note on this clonotype: At one of its ends the junction is not consistent with the germline gene, which may arise from a read error. The chain uses TRBV7-9 and TRBJ2-7, with 7 bases lining up with TRBD1. Germline V gives CDR1 SEHNR, CDR2 FQNEAQ (reference sequence). The CDR3 consists of 14 residues. The CDR3 reads CARSYTGATDEQYF. In DNA, the CDR3 is TGTGCCCGCAGCTACACAGGGGCGACCGACGAGCAGTACTTC.

The CDR3 coding sequence is TGCAGTGCTAACCGACAGACCCCAGATACGCAGTATTTT. This translates into CSANRQTPDTQYF. The chain joins TRBV20-1 to TRBJ2-3, with D perhaps TRBD1 (5 bases). The CDR3 runs to 13 residues. CDR1 and CDR2 from the germline V gene are DFQATT and SNEGSKA (reference sequence). Between the trimmed V and J ends, which lost 4 bases and 4 bases, there was a span of 12 bases.

This clonotype has only a few counts. Compared with germline, one end of the junction differs, possibly owing to a read error. This sequence joins TRBV29-1 and TRBJ2-4; D is possibly TRBD1 (6 bases). CDR1 SQVTM and CDR2 ANQGSEA come from the germline V gene. This CDR3 contains 15 residues. CDR3 sequence: CSVQDRFSAKNIQYF. In DNA form, the CDR3 reads TGCAGCGTTCAAGACAGGTTTTCGGCCAAAAACATTCAGTACTTC.